Shown below are 12 T cell receptor beta chains from a single sample sequenced in a study of early T cells in non-severe SARS-CoV-2 infection. TCRdb itself ran the 5' RACE reads through MiXCR, one entry per CDR3 protein. Among approximately 79,000 distinct CDR3 sequences listed, about 13% were seen once. Input material: whole blood. These receptor sequences come from an adult who was a healthcare worker with PCR-confirmed SARS-CoV-2 infection or an uninfected control (not recorded which).

V is TRBV5-1 and J is TRBJ1-4; 11 positions match TRBD1. The V segment lost 5 bases and the J segment 12 bases; nucleotides outside the gene matches: 15. Germline V gives CDR1 SGHRS, CDR2 YFSETQ. The CDR3 totals 16 residues. The chain's CDR3 is CASSRASGTGGAELFF. CDR3 coding DNA: TGCGCCAGCAGTCGCGCATCCGGGACAGGGGGTGCTGAACTGTTTTTT.

This clonotype was found many times. J is TRBJ2-4 and V is TRBV3-1, with D uncertain. Per germline, CDR1 LGHDT and CDR2 YNNKEL (reference sequence). Trimming took 0 bases from V and 0 from J, leaving 9 bases between them. The CDR3 consists of 16 residues. CDR3 DNA: TGTGCCAGCAGCCAAGATCCCAGTCTAGCCAAAAACATTCAGTACTTC. It yields the protein CASSQDPSLAKNIQYF.

The chain joins TRBV2 to TRBJ1-5; D is uncertain. CDR3 length: 14 amino acids. With 3 bases removed from V and 4 bases from J, the gap between germline ends came to 10 bases. Germline V CDR1 and CDR2: SNHLY, FYNNEI. As DNA, the CDR3 is TGTGCCAGCAGTGAGAACGGGAGAAATCAGCCCCAGCATTTT. Translated: CASSENGRNQPQHF. The entire variable domain, with the rest obtained from reference TRBV2 and TRBJ1-5, is as follows: EPEVTQTPSHQVTQMGQEVILRCVPISNHLYFYWYRQILGQKVEFLVSFYNNEISEKSEIFDDQFSVERPDGSNFTLKIRSTKLEDSAMYFCASSENGRNQPQHFGDGTRLSIL.

There are a few counts of this clonotype. V usage is TRBV12-3 or TRBV12-4 and J usage is TRBJ2-7; tentative D call: TRBD2 (6 bases). CDR3 length: 14 amino acids. Trimming took 5 bases from V and 2 from J, leaving 13 bases between them. Here the CDR3 DNA reads TGTGCCAGCAGTGGGGGGACCGTGACCTACGAGCAGTACTTC. Its translation is CASSGGTVTYEQYF.

This clonotype appeared a few times. This chain uses TRBV28 with TRBJ1-4; D uncertain. Trimming cost V 3 bases and J 4 bases, with 9 bases left between them. The CDR3 length is 14 residues. The germline V gene has CDR1 MDHEN and CDR2 SYDVKM. The CDR3 spells CASSFPLINEKLFF. CDR3 in DNA: TGTGCCAGCAGTTTTCCCCTTATTAATGAAAAACTGTTTTTT. The whole variable domain, filled in from reference TRBV28 and TRBJ1-4, reads DVKVTQSSRYLVKRTGEKVFLECVQDMDHENMFWYRQDPGLGLRLIYFSYDVKMKEKGDIPEGYSVSREKKERFSLILESASTNQTSMYLCASSFPLINEKLFFGSGTQLSVL.

This rearrangement joins TRBV20-1 to TRBJ2-7; 9 bases are a match to TRBD1. Germline CDR1 DFQATT, CDR2 SNEGSKA (reference sequence). The CDR3 loop spans 15 amino acids. The ends lost 0 bases at V and 4 bases at J; junction bases unmatched: 7. The CDR3 spells CSARDAQGAWYEQYF. CDR3 sequence (DNA): TGCAGTGCTAGAGATGCACAGGGGGCTTGGTACGAGCAGTACTTC.

This rearrangement joins TRBV2 to TRBJ1-1; D unclear. Germline V gene data show CDR1 as SNHLY and CDR2 as FYNNEI. Trimming took off 7 bases at V and 1 base at J, with 10 bases between the two ends. The CDR3 loop spans 13 amino acids. The CDR3 sequence: CASKYGKNTEAFF. CDR3 nucleotide sequence: TGTGCCAGCAAGTACGGGAAGAACACTGAAGCTTTCTTT.

This clonotype has a handful of counts. The rearrangement uses TRBV7-6 and TRBJ1-3, with 11 bases lining up with TRBD1. J gave up 8 bases and V 1 base, and 7 bases lay outside the gene matches. The CDR3 runs 16 residues. Germline values: CDR1 SGHVS, CDR2 FNYEAQ. CDR3 in amino acids: CASSLGPGQGGDTIYF. In nucleotides, the CDR3 is TGTGCCAGCAGCTTAGGACCGGGACAGGGGGGCGACACCATATATTTT.

This clonotype has just a few counts. The chain carries TRBV9 and TRBJ2-1, with D tentatively TRBD1 (5 bases). The CDR3 sequence is 14 residues long. In germline, CDR1 is SGDLS, CDR2 YYNGEE. The V end was cut by 3 bases, the J end by 4 bases, with 11 bases between. This CDR3 reads CASSGSDSYNEQFF. The CDR3 nucleotides read TGTGCCAGCAGCGGAAGCGACAGTTACAATGAGCAGTTCTTC. The variable domain in full, with the rest retrieved from reference TRBV9 and TRBJ2-1, is DSGVTQTPKHLITATGQRVTLRCSPRSGDLSVYWYQQSLDQGLQFLIQYYNGEERAKGNILERFSAQQFPDLHSELNLSSLELGDSALYFCASSGSDSYNEQFFGPGTRLTVL.

This clonotype has only a few counts. The chain joins TRBV5-5 to TRBJ2-1; 15 bases agree with TRBD2. The CDR3 sequence is 18 residues long. From germline, CDR1 is SGHKS and CDR2 YYEKEE (reference sequence). J was trimmed by 3 bases and V by 3 bases; bases with no gene match: 7. The CDR3 here is CASSSGLAGGPVYNEQFF. CDR3 bases: TGTGCCAGCAGCTCTGGACTAGCGGGAGGGCCTGTCTACAATGAGCAGTTCTTC.

This clonotype was seen only a few times. The rearrangement links TRBV6-6 to TRBJ1-1; D is unclear. The CDR3 length is 13 residues. V gave up 5 bases and J gave up 8 bases, with 15 bases separating them. CDR1 is MNHNY and CDR2 is SVGAGI in the germline V gene (reference sequence). CDR3 residues: CASSRYPGQEAFF. The CDR3 DNA is TGTGCCAGCAGTCGATATCCGGGTCAAGAAGCTTTCTTT.

The chain is built from TRBV7-9 and TRBJ1-1; tentatively, D is TRBD1 (6 bases). Germline values: CDR1 SEHNR, CDR2 FQNEAQ (reference sequence). Trimming shortened V by 2 bases and J by 11 bases, and 12 bases separated the two germline ends. CDR3 length: 12 amino acids. In nucleotides, the CDR3 is TGTGCCAGCAGCTTACAACGGGGGCGGGCTTTCTTT. This gives the protein CASSLQRGRAFF.